The 25 T cell receptor beta chains reported below all come from one sample, sequenced in a study of T cells in Graves' hyperthyroidism and ophthalmopathy. Researchers amplified the TCR beta CDR3 regions from RNA transcripts. A set of HTBI primers served as the primers for a first-round RT-PCR of the TCR CDR3. TCRdb reprocessed the multiplex PCR reads with MiXCR, giving one entry per CDR3 protein. The table has over 500,000 distinct CDR3 sequences, 17% seen once; the top ten hold approximately 15%. The sample consisted of blood. Receptors originate from a woman aged 18-29 years with Graves' ophthalmopathy.

This rearrangement joins TRBV3-1 to TRBJ2-1, with D perhaps TRBD1 (6 bases). Germline loops: CDR1 LGHDT, CDR2 YNNKEL (reference sequence). This CDR3 has 13 amino acids. Trimming removed 6 bases from V and 9 bases from J, with 15 bases in between. The CDR3: CASSFDRFPEQFF. In nucleotides, the CDR3 is TGTGCCAGCAGTTTTGACAGGTTCCCTGAGCAGTTCTTC.

The chain uses TRBV9 and TRBJ2-1; TRBD2 might be the D (6 bases). Germline loops: CDR1 SGDLS, CDR2 YYNGEE. The CDR3 has 15 residues. Trimming took off 0 bases at V and 6 bases at J, with 13 bases between the two ends. This CDR3 reads CASSVGGVGGNEQFF. The DNA of the CDR3 is TGTGCCAGCAGCGTAGGGGGAGTGGGAGGCAATGAGCAGTTCTTC.

This clonotype was counted ten times or more. This CDR3 is CASSLGDRLKGNTEAFF. The CDR3, as DNA: TGTGCCAGCAGTCTGGGGGACAGGCTGAAAGGGAACACTGAAGCTTTCTTT. This chain joins TRBV28 and TRBJ1-1; the match to TRBD1 covers 8 bases. The ends lost 5 bases at V and 1 base at J; junction bases unmatched: 12. CDR1 and CDR2 from the germline V gene are MDHEN and SYDVKM. The CDR3 extends over 17 amino acids.

This chain connects TRBV19 to TRBJ1-1; possible D gene TRBD1, 6 bases. Trimming removed 7 bases at V and 1 base at J, with 13 bases between. The CDR3 extends over 14 amino acids. Per germline, CDR1 LNHDA and CDR2 SQIVND (reference sequence). Here the CDR3 DNA reads TGTGCCAGTATGAGGGGGGAAGGGAACACTGAAGCTTTCTTT. It encodes CASMRGEGNTEAFF.

This clonotype was counted at least ten times. The chain couples TRBV2 to TRBJ2-4, with no clear D. Germline CDR1 and CDR2: SNHLY and FYNNEI. Trimming took off 10 bases at V and 0 bases at J, with 10 bases between the two ends. The CDR3 contains 13 residues. The CDR3 nucleotides are TGTGCCACTAGGACGCTAGCCAAAAACATTCAGTACTTC. The encoded protein is CATRTLAKNIQYF.

This chain uses TRBV3-1 with TRBJ2-2; no firm D call. This CDR3 is 13 amino acids long. The ends were cut back, 4 bases at V and 8 bases at J, with 11 bases in the middle. Germline V lookup: CDR1 LGHDT, CDR2 YNNKEL (reference sequence). CDR3: CASSPMRAGELFF. DNA of the CDR3: TGTGCCAGCAGCCCTATGCGAGCGGGGGAGCTGTTTTTT.

This clonotype was found many times. The chain combines TRBV28 with TRBJ2-1, with 7 bases matching TRBD1. The CDR3 is 15 amino acids. CDR1 and CDR2 (germline): MDHEN, SYDVKM. Trimming took 3 bases from V and 5 from J; bases not matched to a gene: 7. The CDR3: CASSFTADRNNEQFF. The CDR3 DNA sequence: TGTGCCAGCAGTTTTACCGCGGACAGGAACAATGAGCAGTTCTTC.

This clonotype was recorded many times. The J gene is TRBJ2-2, the V gene TRBV28; no clear D gene. CDR3 length: 17 residues. V dropped 6 bases and J dropped 3 bases, with 20 bases sitting between them. CDR1 MDHEN and CDR2 SYDVKM come from the germline V gene. CDR3 nucleotides: TGTGCCAGCAGCCCCCCGAGGAAAATTGGAGACACCGGGGAGCTGTTTTTT. Its translation is CASSPPRKIGDTGELFF.

This clonotype was seen a few times. A read error may explain this, as a much larger clone is one base away. This sequence joins TRBV6-2 or TRBV6-3 and TRBJ1-2; D gene ambiguous. This CDR3 is built from 11 residues. The V end was cut by 6 bases, the J end by 6 bases, with 8 bases between. Germline CDR1 and CDR2: MNHEY and SVGEGT. CDR3 nucleotides: TGTGCCAGCAGCGATAGTGATGGCTACACCTTC. Protein sequence: CASSDSDGYTF.

V and J are TRBV12-3 or TRBV12-4 and TRBJ2-3, with TRBD2 identical over 14 bases. Trimming cost V 7 bases and J 2 bases; bases outside gene matches: 5. The CDR3 is made up of 16 amino acids. The CDR3, as DNA: TGTGCCAGCACCACGGGACTAGCGGGAGACACAGATACGCAGTATTTT. Its protein product is CASTTGLAGDTDTQYF.

This clonotype occurred a few times. The V call is TRBV9, the J call TRBJ2-5; TRBD2 aligns across 9 bases. The V segment lost 4 bases and the J segment 5 bases; nucleotides outside the gene matches: 15. Germline V CDR1 and CDR2: SGDLS, YYNGEE. The CDR3 has 17 amino acids. CDR3 sequence: CASSSKTSGSRLETQYF. As DNA, the CDR3 is TGTGCCAGCAGCTCGAAGACTAGCGGATCTCGGTTGGAGACCCAGTACTTC. Full variable domain (outside the CDR3, taken from reference TRBV9 and TRBJ2-5): DSGVTQTPKHLITATGQRVTLRCSPRSGDLSVYWYQQSLDQGLQFLIQYYNGEERAKGNILERFSAQQFPDLHSELNLSSLELGDSALYFCASSSKTSGSRLETQYFGPGTRLLVL.

The chain carries TRBV4-3 and TRBJ2-1; 10 nucleotides agree with TRBD2. The V gene end was trimmed by 0 bases and the J gene end by 8 bases; junction bases not matched to a gene: 7. The CDR3 has 16 amino acids. The germline V gene encodes CDR1 LGHNA and CDR2 YSLEER. CDR3 DNA sequence: TGCGCCAGCAGCCAAGACGCGGGACTAGCGTCCCATGAGCAGTTCTTC. Amino acids: CASSQDAGLASHEQFF.

The chain has TRBV9 and TRBJ2-7, with D uncertain. This CDR3 spans 14 amino acids. The V and J ends lost 4 bases and 6 bases respectively, with 17 bases between them. Per the germline V gene, CDR1 is SGDLS and CDR2 is YYNGEE. The CDR3 coding sequence is TGTGCCAGCAGCCCGGGCCTTGCCCCCCTCGAGCAGTACTTC. Translated: CASSPGLAPLEQYF.

This clonotype was counted at least ten times. The V call is TRBV12-3 or TRBV12-4, the J call TRBJ1-5; D is perhaps TRBD1 (6 bases). The V end lost 6 bases, the J end lost 3 bases, and 15 bases lay between the germline ends. The CDR3 extends over 15 amino acids. The CDR3 reads CASSQDRTSNQPQHF. CDR3 DNA sequence: TGTGCCAGCAGCCAGGACAGAACCTCCAATCAGCCCCAGCATTTT.

The rearrangement links TRBV20-1 to TRBJ2-3; 12 bases match TRBD2. The CDR3 consists of 15 residues. The germline V gene encodes CDR1 DFQATT and CDR2 SNEGSKA (reference sequence). J was trimmed by 2 bases and V by 3 bases; bases with no gene match: 3. CDR3 amino acids: CSARGLAGPTDTQYF. The DNA for the CDR3 is TGCAGTGCTAGGGGACTAGCGGGCCCCACAGATACGCAGTATTTT.

The table lists this clonotype with a few counts. The rearrangement uses TRBV28 and TRBJ1-2; the D gene is possibly TRBD1 (5 bases). The V and J ends lost 4 bases and 1 base respectively, with 10 bases between them. This CDR3 is 14 amino acids long. The germline CDR1 and CDR2 sequences are MDHEN and SYDVKM. In nucleotides, the CDR3 is TGTGCCAGCAGTTCTTCACAGGTTAACTATGGCTACACCTTC. Protein product: CASSSSQVNYGYTF.

This clonotype was observed a few times. The chain has TRBV6-1 and TRBJ2-3; D unresolved. The V gene's germline CDR1 is MNHNS and CDR2 SASEGT. Trimming stripped 5 bases from V and 3 bases from J, with 18 bases between. The CDR3 spans 16 residues. The CDR3 loop is CASSPGIGQGTDTQYF. CDR3 DNA sequence: TGTGCCAGCAGTCCCGGCATAGGTCAAGGGACAGATACGCAGTATTTT.

This clonotype came up many times. Here the CDR3 DNA reads TGTGCCAGCAGTGCCGTTACAGGGTTCTATGGCTACACCTTC. As protein: CASSAVTGFYGYTF. V usage is TRBV6-1 and J usage is TRBJ1-2; D perhaps matches TRBD1 (6 bases). From germline, CDR1 is MNHNS and CDR2 SASEGT. The CDR3 length is 14 residues. The ends were cut back, 4 bases at V and 4 bases at J, with 13 bases in the middle.

Notes on this clonotype: This may be a read error, as it is one base from a much larger clone. The V call is TRBV11-1, the J call TRBJ2-7; tentative D call: TRBD2 (6 bases). The CDR3 sequence is 14 residues long. Germline-derived CDR1 and CDR2 are SGHAT and FQDESV (reference sequence). Trimming stripped 0 bases from V and 3 bases from J, with 9 bases between. CDR3 coding DNA: TGTGCCAGCAGCTTAGCGGGGCGGGGCTACGAGCAGTACTTC. Translating it yields CASSLAGRGYEQYF.

The table lists this clonotype with a few counts. This chain uses TRBV6-1 with TRBJ2-1; 7 bases are a match to TRBD2. V gave up 3 bases and J gave up 6 bases; unmatched junction bases: 11. The CDR3 runs 16 residues. CDR1 is MNHNS, CDR2 SASEGT, per germline. CDR3 in amino acids: CASSDIGDYGGNEQFF. The CDR3 DNA is TGTGCCAGCAGTGATATCGGGGACTATGGTGGCAATGAGCAGTTCTTC.

The chain employs TRBV20-1 and TRBJ1-6, with 7 bases matching TRBD1. The CDR3 contains 16 residues. V gave up 1 base and J gave up 11 bases; unmatched junction bases: 14. CDR1 and CDR2 from the germline V gene are DFQATT and SNEGSKA (reference sequence). The CDR3: CSARGMMTGFRAPLHF. The CDR3 DNA sequence: TGCAGTGCTAGAGGGATGATGACAGGGTTCCGAGCACCCCTCCACTTT.

This clonotype was seen ten or more times. The chain has TRBV10-3 and TRBJ1-1; tentative D call: TRBD1 (6 bases). There are 14 residues in the CDR3. Trimming took off 7 bases at V and 5 bases at J, with 17 bases between the two ends. Germline V gene lookup returns CDR1 ENHRY and CDR2 SYGVKD. This CDR3 reads CAITPTGSRTEAFF. The CDR3 nucleotides are TGTGCCATCACCCCGACAGGTTCGAGGACTGAAGCTTTCTTT.

This clonotype was counted many times. CDR3 protein: CASSQEGGSVTEAFF. Written as DNA, the CDR3 is TGTGCCAGCAGCCAAGAAGGGGGGTCGGTCACTGAAGCTTTCTTT. J is TRBJ1-1 and V is TRBV3-1; a weak D match, TRBD1 (6 bases). The length of the CDR3 is 15 residues. Germline CDR1 LGHDT, CDR2 YNNKEL (reference sequence). Trimming shortened V by 0 bases and J by 4 bases, and 12 bases separated the two germline ends.

This clonotype has a handful of counts. The V and J genes are TRBV12-3 or TRBV12-4 and TRBJ1-4; 8 positions agree with TRBD1. The CDR3 covers 16 residues. The V segment lost 3 bases and the J segment 8 bases; nucleotides outside the gene matches: 11. The CDR3 loop is CASSLSGSRGREKLFF. The CDR3 DNA reads as TGTGCCAGCAGTTTGAGTGGGAGCAGGGGGCGGGAAAAACTGTTTTTT.

The chain employs TRBV9 and TRBJ1-2; no reliable D call. V lost 0 bases and J 10 bases, leaving 16 bases between the germline ends. The CDR3 totals 14 residues. Germline V gene data show CDR1 as SGDLS and CDR2 as YYNGEE. This CDR3 is CASSVESEADPYTF. CDR3 in DNA: TGTGCCAGCAGCGTAGAAAGTGAGGCCGACCCCTACACCTTC. The full variable domain, rest sourced from reference TRBV9 and TRBJ1-2, is DSGVTQTPKHLITATGQRVTLRCSPRSGDLSVYWYQQSLDQGLQFLIQYYNGEERAKGNILERFSAQQFPDLHSELNLSSLELGDSALYFCASSVESEADPYTFGSGTRLTVV.